Listed here are 21 T cell receptor beta chains from one sample, sequenced in a study of CD8 T cells in Susac syndrome (dated by TCRdb to between 2018 and 2020). Library preparation used the immunoSEQ multiplex PCR assay. RNA was extracted using the RNeasy kit, and 0.5 to 1 microgram was reverse transcribed with random hexamers. TCRdb redid the processing of the public reads, applying fastp at Q25 and MiXCR, and retained in-frame beta chains. Each CDR3 protein gets just one entry, which takes the most common genes and DNA from the rows behind it. A total of 75,000 to 95,000 distinct CDR3 sequences appear in this sample, 85% to 95% of them only once. 0.45% of the sample lies in the top ten. The sequenced sample was CD8+ T cells from PBMCs. The receptors stem from a human donor with Susac syndrome.

V and J are TRBV9 and TRBJ2-2, with 7 bases fitting TRBD1. J gave up 4 bases and V 3 bases, and 9 bases lay outside the gene matches. Germline CDR1 reads SGDLS; CDR2 reads YYNGEE. CDR3 size: 16 residues. The CDR3 sequence is CASSATGQASTGELFF. The CDR3 DNA is TGTGCCAGCAGCGCGACCGGACAGGCGTCCACCGGGGAGCTGTTTTTT.

V and J are TRBV7-9 and TRBJ2-6; perhaps TRBD2 as D (5 bases). The CDR3 extends over 18 amino acids. Germline V gives CDR1 SEHNR, CDR2 FQNEAQ (reference sequence). The V end lost 5 bases, the J end lost 0 bases, and 17 bases lay between the germline ends. Written as DNA, the CDR3 is TGTGCCAGCAGCCGACGGACGGCACTAGACTCTGGGGCCAACGTCCTGACTTTC. This encodes CASSRRTALDSGANVLTF.

The chain carries TRBV9 and TRBJ2-5, with a tentative D call TRBD2 (6 bases). Deletions cut 3 bases from V and 5 bases from J, with 20 bases between. Per germline, CDR1 SGDLS and CDR2 YYNGEE. The CDR3 is 16 amino acids. The CDR3 spells CASSGTTSGGLETQYF. DNA of the CDR3: TGTGCCAGCAGCGGAACGACTAGTGGGGGGTTGGAGACCCAGTACTTC.

The chain employs TRBV27 and TRBJ1-1; 7 bases match TRBD1. Trimming took 3 bases from V and 1 from J; bases not matched to a gene: 8. Germline CDR1 is MNHEY and CDR2 is SMNVEV (reference sequence). The length of the CDR3 is 16 residues. This CDR3 reads CASSFGSGGRNTEAFF. The CDR3 bases are TGTGCCAGCAGTTTCGGGTCAGGGGGGAGGAACACTGAAGCTTTCTTT.

This clonotype appeared a single time. This sequence joins TRBV20-1 and TRBJ1-4; D is undetermined. The CDR3 runs to 12 residues. The V end lost 7 bases, the J end lost 5 bases, and 11 bases lay between the germline ends. CDR1 DFQATT and CDR2 SNEGSKA come from the germline V gene (reference sequence). CDR3 in DNA: TGCAGTGTAGCCAGCTGGAATGAAAAACTGTTTTTT. Its protein product is CSVASWNEKLFF.

The chain is built from TRBV3-1 and TRBJ2-7, with 15 bases identical to TRBD2. This CDR3 spans 16 amino acids. Germline CDR1 and CDR2: LGHDT and YNNKEL (reference sequence). V was pared by 4 bases and J by 6 bases, with 7 bases of the junction left unmatched. The CDR3 sequence: CASSPEGLAGGGEQYF. Written as DNA, the CDR3 is TGTGCCAGCAGCCCTGAGGGACTAGCGGGAGGAGGCGAGCAGTACTTC.

This clonotype was counted once. This CDR3 is CASSLGGPTVGTEAFF. In DNA form, the CDR3 reads TGCGCCAGCAGCTTGGGTGGCCCGACGGTGGGCACTGAAGCTTTCTTT. The rearrangement links TRBV5-1 to TRBJ1-1; D gene unclear. The CDR3 spans 16 residues. Trimming cost V 0 bases and J 4 bases, with 16 bases left between them. CDR1 is SGHRS and CDR2 is YFSETQ in the germline V gene.

The V gene is TRBV7-3, the J gene TRBJ1-1; D is undetermined. Trimming took off 5 bases at V and 6 bases at J, with 19 bases between the two ends. The CDR3 spans 15 residues. CDR1 SGHTA and CDR2 FQGTGA come from the germline V gene. This CDR3 is CASSPTGPNHAEAFF. The DNA for the CDR3 is TGTGCCAGCAGCCCCACCGGGCCAAATCACGCTGAAGCTTTCTTT.

This chain uses TRBV6-5 with TRBJ1-1; weak D call: TRBD1 (6 bases). There are 14 residues in the CDR3. CDR1 and CDR2 from the germline V gene are MNHEY and SVGAGI. Trimming took 5 bases from V and 6 from J, leaving 16 bases between them. CDR3 amino acids: CASSTTGTRSEAFF. The CDR3 coding sequence is TGTGCCAGCAGTACCACCGGGACACGGTCTGAAGCTTTCTTT.

This clonotype was observed a handful of times. CDR3 region: CSAERDGEQYF. In DNA, the CDR3 is TGCAGTGCCGAGCGGGATGGTGAGCAGTACTTC. The V gene is TRBV20-1, the J gene TRBJ2-7, with 7 bases aligning to TRBD2. Trimming removed 6 bases from V and 7 bases from J; junction bases left unmatched: 6. Germline V gives CDR1 DFQATT, CDR2 SNEGSKA (reference sequence). The CDR3 is 11 amino acids.

V is TRBV5-1 and J is TRBJ2-5; D gene uncertain. Trimming removed 0 bases from V and 0 bases from J, with 9 bases in between. The CDR3 consists of 15 residues. Germline CDR1 is SGHRS and CDR2 is YFSETQ. CDR3 in DNA: TGCGCCAGCAGCTTGGGAAGTTCGTACCAAGAGACCCAGTACTTC. Protein product: CASSLGSSYQETQYF.

The rearrangement joins TRBV7-9 to TRBJ1-1; maybe TRBD1 (5 bases). Trimming left V 2 bases short and J 5 bases short, with 9 bases between. The CDR3 totals 13 residues. The germline V gene has CDR1 SEHNR and CDR2 FQNEAQ (reference sequence). CDR3 nucleotide sequence: TGTGCCAGCAGCTTAATGGCAGGGACTGAAGCTTTCTTT. This encodes CASSLMAGTEAFF.

The chain uses TRBV6-2 or TRBV6-3 and TRBJ2-3, with D possibly matching TRBD2 (6 bases). CDR3 size: 17 residues. V was trimmed by 0 bases and J by 0 bases, leaving 13 bases between them. Germline V gene lookup returns CDR1 MNHEY and CDR2 SVGEGT. The CDR3 DNA sequence: TGTGCCAGCAGTTACTCCGGGGGACGCGGGAGCACAGATACGCAGTATTTT. Its protein is CASSYSGGRGSTDTQYF.

This clonotype was counted once. The chain links TRBV6-1 to TRBJ2-2; 9 nucleotides align to TRBD1. Trimming cost V 9 bases and J 2 bases; bases outside gene matches: 10. From germline, CDR1 is MNHNS and CDR2 SASEGT. The CDR3 has 16 amino acids. Here the CDR3 DNA reads TGTGCCAGTTGGGACAGGGCGCACAAAAACACCGGGGAGCTGTTTTTT. The encoded protein is CASWDRAHKNTGELFF.

This rearrangement joins TRBV5-4 to TRBJ2-1; D is possibly TRBD2 (6 bases). The V end lost 6 bases, the J end lost 3 bases, and 13 bases lay between the germline ends. CDR3 length: 14 residues. The V gene's germline CDR1 is SGHNT and CDR2 YYREEE (reference sequence). CDR3 DNA: TGTGCCAGCACCCTCCCCGGGGGCTACAATGAGCAGTTCTTC. It is translated as CASTLPGGYNEQFF. Variable domain in full (rest from reference TRBV5-4 and TRBJ2-1): ETGVTQSPTHLIKTRGQQVTLRCSSQSGHNTVSWYQQALGQGPQFIFQYYREEENGRGNFPPRFSGLQFPNYSSELNVNALELDDSALYLCASTLPGGYNEQFFGPGTRLTVL.

The chain uses TRBV27 and TRBJ2-6; D perhaps matches TRBD1 (6 bases). Trimming stripped 1 base from V and 0 bases from J, with 10 bases between. From germline, CDR1 is MNHEY and CDR2 SMNVEV (reference sequence). There are 17 residues in the CDR3. This CDR3 is CASSLLTGFSGANVLTF. The CDR3 nucleotides read TGTGCCAGCAGTTTATTGACAGGATTCTCTGGGGCCAACGTCCTGACTTTC.

The V call is TRBV5-4, the J call TRBJ2-7, with 7 bases matching TRBD2. The CDR3 totals 15 residues. V shed 0 bases, J shed 5 bases, and the junction held 8 bases outside the gene matches. Germline CDR1 SGHNT, CDR2 YYREEE (reference sequence). This chain's CDR3 is CASSLAGRELHEQYF. The CDR3 nucleotides read TGTGCCAGCAGCTTGGCAGGGCGGGAGCTGCACGAGCAGTACTTC. Together with reference TRBV5-4 and TRBJ2-7, the CDR3 gives the full variable domain: ETGVTQSPTHLIKTRGQQVTLRCSSQSGHNTVSWYQQALGQGPQFIFQYYREEENGRGNFPPRFSGLQFPNYSSELNVNALELDDSALYLCASSLAGRELHEQYFGPGTRLTVT.

Only one count was recorded for this clonotype. The rearrangement joins TRBV7-9 to TRBJ2-4; perhaps TRBD2 as D (5 bases). CDR3 size: 14 residues. Germline CDR1 reads SEHNR; CDR2 reads FQNEAQ (reference sequence). The V and J ends lost 3 bases and 0 bases respectively, with 6 bases between them. Here the CDR3 reads CASSFRGAKNIQYF. CDR3 sequence (DNA): TGTGCCAGCAGCTTCCGGGGAGCCAAAAACATTCAGTACTTC.

The chain joins TRBV4-1 to TRBJ2-5, with a tentative D call TRBD2 (6 bases). V lost 0 bases and J 5 bases, leaving 13 bases between the germline ends. CDR3 size: 15 residues. CDR1 MGHRA and CDR2 YSYEKL come from the germline V gene. Here the CDR3 DNA reads TGCGCCAGCAGCCAAGAAGGGCTAGCGTGGGAGACCCAGTACTTC. Translation: CASSQEGLAWETQYF.

This clonotype was detected only once. The chain has TRBV12-3 or TRBV12-4 and TRBJ2-1, with D maybe TRBD2 (6 bases). Trimming took off 5 bases at V and 8 bases at J, with 10 bases between the two ends. CDR3 length: 12 amino acids. CDR3 loop: CASSPRRDEQFF. The CDR3 coding sequence is TGTGCCAGCAGTCCCCGGAGGGATGAGCAGTTCTTC.

The genes are TRBV28 and TRBJ2-5; D uncertain. CDR3 length: 13 amino acids. Per germline, CDR1 MDHEN and CDR2 SYDVKM. Deletions cut 2 bases from V and 1 base from J, with 5 bases between. CDR3 sequence: CASSLNSQETQYF. In nucleotides, the CDR3 is TGTGCCAGCAGTTTAAACAGCCAAGAGACCCAGTACTTC.